The rows below give T cell receptor beta chains drawn from one sample of a study of blood T cell repertoires in COVID-19. Sequenced by immunoSEQ multiplex PCR; TCRdb stores in-frame clones only, minus some. The sample lists around 280,000 clones, roughly 86% occurring once. The sample consisted of peripheral blood. The receptor source for this set is a young woman who had recovered from COVID-19. The conserved cysteine and the conserved F or W are not part of the CDR3 here. Each record gives: V gene, J gene, CDR3 protein.

V gene: TRBV11-2; J gene: TRBJ2-5; CDR3 protein: ASSKLALQETQY
V gene: TRBV2; J gene: TRBJ2-3; CDR3 protein: ASSEAGLESTDTQY
V gene: TRBV12-3/TRBV12-4; J gene: TRBJ2-7; CDR3 protein: ASSQNRGYEQY
V gene: TRBV4-1; J gene: TRBJ2-7; CDR3 protein: ASSRGGLIYEQY
V gene: TRBV18; J gene: TRBJ2-7; CDR3 protein: ASSPRTDSYEQY
V gene: TRBV6-2/TRBV6-3; J gene: TRBJ1-1; CDR3 protein: ASSYQWNTEAF
V gene: TRBV13; J gene: TRBJ1-5; CDR3 protein: ASSRRGDNQPQH
V gene: TRBV7-2; J gene: TRBJ2-5; CDR3 protein: ASSLASQGEETQY
V gene: TRBV29-1; J gene: TRBJ1-2; CDR3 protein: SVMTEMEGYT
V gene: TRBV6-5; J gene: TRBJ2-1; CDR3 protein: ASGNRDAYNEQF
V gene: TRBV7-2; J gene: TRBJ2-5; CDR3 protein: ASSLEEALPRGDQETQY
V gene: TRBV7-6; J gene: TRBJ2-2; CDR3 protein: ASSPFDRLNTGELF
V gene: TRBV11-3; J gene: TRBJ1-1; CDR3 protein: ASSREGSNTEAF
V gene: TRBV27; J gene: TRBJ2-7; CDR3 protein: ASSFGQGHEQY
V gene: TRBV7-2; J gene: TRBJ1-2; CDR3 protein: ASSLALTGGNGYT
V gene: TRBV23-1; J gene: TRBJ2-7; CDR3 protein: ASSQSPTVHSYEQY
V gene: TRBV5-5; J gene: TRBJ1-2; CDR3 protein: ASSPEANPNYGYT
V gene: TRBV11-2; J gene: TRBJ2-4; CDR3 protein: ASSPGGTGGTSIQY
V gene: TRBV10-3; J gene: TRBJ2-1; CDR3 protein: ATGDRSAGNYNEQF
V gene: TRBV4-2; J gene: TRBJ1-1; CDR3 protein: ASSHPSGGTLNTEAF
V gene: TRBV5-6; J gene: TRBJ2-5; CDR3 protein: ASSSEQGAGETQY
V gene: TRBV27; J gene: TRBJ2-1; CDR3 protein: ASSSPTTRGYNEQF
V gene: TRBV19; J gene: TRBJ2-1; CDR3 protein: ASSSLAVEYNEQF
V gene: TRBV7-3; J gene: TRBJ1-2; CDR3 protein: ASSSGMDGYT
V gene: TRBV5-6; J gene: TRBJ2-5; CDR3 protein: ASSLNRLQETQY
V gene: TRBV5-1; J gene: TRBJ1-2; CDR3 protein: ASSGPGYGYT
V gene: TRBV9; J gene: TRBJ1-6; CDR3 protein: ASSGPNNSPLH
V gene: TRBV4-1; J gene: TRBJ1-2; CDR3 protein: ASSLGQGNYGYT
V gene: TRBV24-1; J gene: TRBJ2-7; CDR3 protein: ATSDPRENEREQY
V gene: TRBV7-9; J gene: TRBJ2-1; CDR3 protein: ASSSLGGRGWNEQF
V gene: TRBV10-1; J gene: TRBJ2-3; CDR3 protein: ASSEFDSGGTDTQY
V gene: TRBV19; J gene: TRBJ1-6; CDR3 protein: ASSPTGQGANSPLH
V gene: TRBV11-2; J gene: TRBJ1-1; CDR3 protein: ASSPRAVQGSKNTEAF
V gene: TRBV27; J gene: TRBJ2-3; CDR3 protein: ASSFYGGTDTQY
V gene: TRBV19; J gene: TRBJ1-3; CDR3 protein: ASSPRGRSSGNTIY
V gene: TRBV11-3; J gene: TRBJ2-7; CDR3 protein: ASSPGGLAGSYEQY
V gene: TRBV3-1/TRBV3-2; J gene: TRBJ2-5; CDR3 protein: ASSQDAFSEREEQETQY
V gene: TRBV5-1; J gene: TRBJ2-3; CDR3 protein: ASGSTSTDTQY
V gene: TRBV15; J gene: TRBJ2-1; CDR3 protein: ATSRWTDSNEQF
V gene: TRBV19; J gene: TRBJ2-2; CDR3 protein: ASSIAGGRAAGELF
V gene: TRBV7-9; J gene: TRBJ1-1; CDR3 protein: ASSTQGYGATEAF
V gene: TRBV30; J gene: TRBJ2-2; CDR3 protein: AWRGAGAERELF
V gene: TRBV2; J gene: TRBJ1-2; CDR3 protein: ASSVQGGYGYT
V gene: TRBV4-2; J gene: TRBJ1-2; CDR3 protein: ASSQGPGGAYGYT
V gene: TRBV7-9; J gene: TRBJ1-5; CDR3 protein: ASSASVGNQPQH
V gene: TRBV4-2; J gene: TRBJ2-4; CDR3 protein: ASSHLSAKNIQY
V gene: TRBV29-1; J gene: TRBJ1-1; CDR3 protein: SVEVDNIGF
V gene: TRBV5-6; J gene: TRBJ1-2; CDR3 protein: ASSPRPRTGDYGYT
V gene: TRBV2; J gene: TRBJ2-7; CDR3 protein: ATRLERGTEQY